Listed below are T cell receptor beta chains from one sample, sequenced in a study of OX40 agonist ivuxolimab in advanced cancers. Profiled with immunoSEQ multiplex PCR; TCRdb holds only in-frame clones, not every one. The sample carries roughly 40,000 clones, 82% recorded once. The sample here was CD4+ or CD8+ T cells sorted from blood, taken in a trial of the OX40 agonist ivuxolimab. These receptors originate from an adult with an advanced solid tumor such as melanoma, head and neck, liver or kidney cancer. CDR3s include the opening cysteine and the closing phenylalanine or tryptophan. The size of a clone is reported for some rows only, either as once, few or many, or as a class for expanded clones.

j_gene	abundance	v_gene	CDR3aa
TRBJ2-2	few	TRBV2	CASSSQGPVGELFF
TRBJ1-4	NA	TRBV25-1	CASSDAGANEKLFF
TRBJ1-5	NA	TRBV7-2	CASSRVGSNQPQHF
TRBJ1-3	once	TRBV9	CASSGGDSASGNTIYF
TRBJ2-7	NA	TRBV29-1	CSVGDRAYEQYF
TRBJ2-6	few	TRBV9	CASSSRRTGANVLTF
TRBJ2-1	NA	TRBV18	CASSPIAGGPHEQFF
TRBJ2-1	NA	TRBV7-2	CASSLVGTSGSVNEQFF
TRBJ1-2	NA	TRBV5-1	CASSPRGSLDGYTF
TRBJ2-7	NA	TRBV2	CASSPPSSEQYF
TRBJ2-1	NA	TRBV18	CASSPLAGEYNEQFF
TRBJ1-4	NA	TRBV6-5	CASTLGRQGGEKLFF
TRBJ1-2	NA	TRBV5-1	CASSRSRIDNYGYTF
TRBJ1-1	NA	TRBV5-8	CASSPWGGKNTEAFF
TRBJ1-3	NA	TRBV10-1	CASNPTDEGQNTIYF
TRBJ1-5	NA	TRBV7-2	CASSLGVGQGASWGQPQHF
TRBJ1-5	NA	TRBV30	CAWNGQGNQPQHF
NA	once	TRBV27	CASSFRRRDEQYF
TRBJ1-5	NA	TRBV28	CASSFLGAGNQPQHF
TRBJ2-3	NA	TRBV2	CASSEAQVTPQYF
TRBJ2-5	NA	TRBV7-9	CASSLGQSETQYF
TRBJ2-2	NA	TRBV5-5	CASSLDLGNTGELFF
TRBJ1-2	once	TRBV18	CASSPTGTGVDYGYTF
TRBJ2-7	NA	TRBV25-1	CASSEGQGAYEQYF
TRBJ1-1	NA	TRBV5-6	CASSRAGTGLNTEAFF
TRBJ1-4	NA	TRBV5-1	CASSLESGGRKLFF
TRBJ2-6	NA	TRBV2	CASSDRGGVSSGANVLTF
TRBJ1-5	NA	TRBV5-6	CASSFSRVGQPQHF
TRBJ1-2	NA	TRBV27	CASRPQGEYGYTF
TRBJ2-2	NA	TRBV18	CASSPPLAGGTGELFF
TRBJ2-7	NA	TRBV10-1	CASIDAATKEQYF
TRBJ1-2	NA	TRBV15	CATSRSYSINYGYTF
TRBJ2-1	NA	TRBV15	CATSSGGQGKNEQFF
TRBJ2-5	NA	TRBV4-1	CASSSEQGRTQYF
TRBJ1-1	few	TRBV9	CASSTADSEAFF
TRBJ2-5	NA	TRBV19	CASRPRGAGDVETQYF
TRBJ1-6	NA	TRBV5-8	CASSLRAGGGNSPLHF
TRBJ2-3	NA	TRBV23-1	CASIKQGSSTDTQYF
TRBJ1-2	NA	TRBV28	CASSFLGTGDGYTF
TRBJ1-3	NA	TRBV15	CATSTRLGSGNTIYF
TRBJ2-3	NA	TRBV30	CAWSKPSTDTQYF
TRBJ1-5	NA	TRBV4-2	CASSQEWGSQPQHF